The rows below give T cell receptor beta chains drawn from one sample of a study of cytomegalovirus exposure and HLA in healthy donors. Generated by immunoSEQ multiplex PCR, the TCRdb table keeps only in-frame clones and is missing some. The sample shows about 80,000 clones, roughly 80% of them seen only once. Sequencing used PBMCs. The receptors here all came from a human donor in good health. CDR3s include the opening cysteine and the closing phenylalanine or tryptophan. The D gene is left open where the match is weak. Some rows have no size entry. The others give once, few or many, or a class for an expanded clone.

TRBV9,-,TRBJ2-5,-,CASSVAERVQETQYF,TGTGCCAGCAGCGTAGCTGAAAGAGTCCAAGAGACCCAGTACTTC
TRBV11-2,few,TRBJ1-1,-,CASSLGSGDCEAFF,TGTGCCAGCAGCTTAGGGTCGGGGGATTGCGAAGCTTTCTTT
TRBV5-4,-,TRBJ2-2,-,CASSSGGGANTGELFF,TGTGCCAGCAGCAGTGGGGGGGGCGCGAACACCGGGGAGCTGTTTTTT
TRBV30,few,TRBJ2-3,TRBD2,CACASGGLTDTQYF,TGTGCCTGCGCCAGCGGGGGGCTCACAGATACGCAGTATTTT
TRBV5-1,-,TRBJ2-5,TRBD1,CASSLTGADGETQYF,TGCGCCAGCAGCTTAACAGGGGCGGACGGGGAGACCCAGTACTTC
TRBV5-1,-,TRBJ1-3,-,CASSLGGSGNTIYF,TGCGCCAGCAGCTTGGGAGGATCTGGAAACACCATATATTTT
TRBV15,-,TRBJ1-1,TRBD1,CATSRDRGRTEAFF,TGTGCCACCAGCAGAGACAGGGGGCGAACTGAAGCTTTCTTT
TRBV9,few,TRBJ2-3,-,CASSVPASADTQYF,TGTGCCAGCAGCGTCCCCGCTAGCGCAGATACGCAGTATTTT
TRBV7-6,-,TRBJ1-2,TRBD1,CASSLTTGGSLEGYTF,TGTGCCAGCAGCTTGACGACAGGGGGCTCTTTAGAGGGCTACACCTTC
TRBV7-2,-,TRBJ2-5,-,CASSLVPSGVQETQYF,TGTGCCAGCAGCTTAGTCCCCTCAGGCGTCCAAGAGACCCAGTACTTC
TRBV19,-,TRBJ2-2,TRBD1,CASSRQGARAGELFF,TGTGCCAGTAGCAGACAGGGGGCGAGGGCCGGGGAGCTGTTTTTT
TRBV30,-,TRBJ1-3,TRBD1,CAWSLTWTGNSGNTIYF,TGTGCCTGGAGCTTGACTTGGACAGGCAACTCTGGAAACACCATATATTTT
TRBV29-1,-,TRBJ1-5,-,CSVEDPARF,TGCAGCGTTGAAGACCCCGCCCGGTTT
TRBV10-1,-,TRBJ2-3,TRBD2,CASSTGTSARDTQYF,TGCGCCAGCAGCACCGGGACTAGCGCAAGGGATACGCAGTATTTT
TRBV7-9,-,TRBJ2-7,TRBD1,CASSLPPGDRTPHEQYF,TGTGCCAGCAGCTTACCGCCGGGGGACAGGACACCACACGAGCAGTACTTC
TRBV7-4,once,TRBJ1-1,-,CASSPDKVGEAFF,TGTGCCAGCAGTCCTGACAAAGTGGGTGAAGCTTTCTTT
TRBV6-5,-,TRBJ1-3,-,CATQGTGNTIYF,TGTGCCACCCAGGGAACTGGAAACACCATATATTTT
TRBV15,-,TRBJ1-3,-,CATSRDPGGNTIYF,TGTGCCACCAGCAGAGATCCGGGGGGAAACACCATATATTTT
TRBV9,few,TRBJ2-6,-,CASSASYSSGANVLTF,TGTGCCAGCAGCGCATCCTACTCCTCTGGGGCCAACGTCCTGACTTTC
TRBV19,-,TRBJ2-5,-,CASKRTDQETQYF,TGTGCCAGTAAGAGGACAGATCAAGAGACCCAGTACTTC
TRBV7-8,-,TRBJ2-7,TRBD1,CASSIQGATSYEQYF,TGTGCCAGCTCAATACAGGGGGCGACCTCCTACGAGCAGTACTTC
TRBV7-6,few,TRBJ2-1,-,CASSVLDSSYNEQFF,TGTGCCAGCAGCGTTTTAGATAGCTCCTACAATGAGCAGTTCTTC